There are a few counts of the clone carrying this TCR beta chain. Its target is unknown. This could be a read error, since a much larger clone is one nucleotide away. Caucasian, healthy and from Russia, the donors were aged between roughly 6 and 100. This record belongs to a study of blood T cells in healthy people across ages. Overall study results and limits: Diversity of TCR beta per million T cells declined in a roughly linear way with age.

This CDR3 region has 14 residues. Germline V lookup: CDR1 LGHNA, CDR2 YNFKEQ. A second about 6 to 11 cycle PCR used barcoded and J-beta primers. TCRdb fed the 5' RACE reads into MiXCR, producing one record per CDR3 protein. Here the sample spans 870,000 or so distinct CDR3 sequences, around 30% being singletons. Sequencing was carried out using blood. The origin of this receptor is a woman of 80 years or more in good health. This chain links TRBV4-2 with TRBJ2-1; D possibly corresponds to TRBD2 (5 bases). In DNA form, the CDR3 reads TGTACCAGCAGCCAAGATTTGTCGTCCCCGGACTGGTTCTTC. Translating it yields CTSSQDLSSPDWFF.